One sample yielded the 7 T cell receptor beta chains listed below, sequenced in a study of T cell responses to AZD1222 COVID-19 vaccine. The assay was immunoSEQ multiplex PCR, and TCRdb's table has in-frame clones only and misses some. The sample comprises tens of thousands of clones, 80% of which are singletons, and under 25% rests with the top ten. The sequencing used peripheral blood, collected on day 0 of AZD1222 vaccination. All receptors derive from an adult in good health.

This clone was recorded only once. The V call is TRBV4-1, the J call TRBJ1-3; 9 bases agree with TRBD1. There are 18 residues in the CDR3. V trimming: 0 bases; J trimming: 0 bases; junction bases outside the gene matches: 6. Per germline, CDR1 MGHRA and CDR2 YSYEKL. The CDR3 is CASSQEQWTGASGNTIYF. For the CDR3, the DNA is TGCGCCAGCAGCCAAGAGCAGTGGACAGGGGCCTCTGGAAACACCATATATTTT.

The V gene is TRBV18, the J gene TRBJ2-5, with D hard to call. V was shortened by 3 bases and J by 5 bases, with 4 bases between the two germline ends. The germline V gene encodes CDR1 KGHSH and CDR2 LQKENI. This CDR3 is 11 amino acids long. CDR3 in DNA: TGTGCCAGCTCACCGGGGGAGACCCAGTACTTC. As protein: CASSPGETQYF.

This clone was counted only a few times. The chain recombines TRBV6-5 with TRBJ1-5; no reliable D call. Per germline, CDR1 MNHEY and CDR2 SVGAGI. Trimming shortened V by 7 bases and J by 10 bases, and 17 bases separated the two germline ends. This CDR3 region has 13 residues. The CDR3 sequence: CASNNGNQYPQHF. In DNA form, the CDR3 reads TGTGCCAGCAATAACGGAAATCAGTATCCCCAGCATTTT.

This chain uses TRBV5-4 with TRBJ2-5; 9 bases map to TRBD1. CDR1 is SGHNT and CDR2 is YYREEE in the germline V gene (reference sequence). V shed 0 bases, J shed 3 bases, and the junction held 3 bases outside the gene matches. The CDR3 has 15 amino acids. CDR3 region: CASSLVTGGEETQYF. The CDR3 DNA reads as TGTGCCAGCAGCTTGGTCACAGGGGGCGAAGAGACCCAGTACTTC.

This clone has only a few counts. This chain joins TRBV2 and TRBJ1-4, with a possible D match to TRBD1 (6 bases). The CDR3 has 13 amino acids. Germline CDR1 is SNHLY and CDR2 is FYNNEI. V was shortened by 6 bases and J by 8 bases, with 13 bases between the two germline ends. As DNA, the CDR3 is TGTGCCAGCAGAGTGACAGGCTTCGAAAAACTGTTTTTT. Translation: CASRVTGFEKLFF.

The chain couples TRBV30 to TRBJ1-2; D remains ambiguous. Germline values: CDR1 GTSNPN, CDR2 SVGIG (reference sequence). This CDR3 region has 11 residues. Trimming shortened V by 4 bases and J by 4 bases, and 7 bases separated the two germline ends. The CDR3 here is CAWTVGYGYTF. For the CDR3, the DNA is TGTGCCTGGACGGTCGGCTATGGCTACACCTTC.

The V and J genes are TRBV11-2 and TRBJ1-2, with D maybe TRBD1 (5 bases). V was pared by 2 bases and J by 3 bases, with 10 bases between. The CDR3 loop spans 14 amino acids. Germline CDR1 is SGHAT and CDR2 is FQNNGV. The CDR3 loop reads CASSLRGDDYGYTF. In DNA form, the CDR3 reads TGTGCCAGCAGCTTAAGGGGAGACGACTATGGCTACACCTTC.